This TCR beta chain was sequenced for a study of OX40 agonist ivuxolimab in advanced cancers. About the research overall: The study gave patients intravenous ivuxolimab at 0.01 to 10 mg/kg every 2 weeks. Eligibility rules accepted prior anti-PD-1, anti-PD-L1 or anti-CTLA-4 therapy, and 35% to 40% had some.

Only in-frame clones appear in the TCRdb table, and some are missing; sequencing was by immunoSEQ multiplex PCR. The sample has about 73,000 clones, around 80% seen once; the top ten hold 2% to 2.5%. As to this clone: As yet, its antigen is unknown.

Points from the study as a whole: Clonal expansion from baseline to week 6 occurred in both CD4+ and CD8+ T cells. Some patients without response likewise showed low normalized clonal expansion.

The CDR3 is 17 amino acids. The V end was cut by 3 bases, the J end by 3 bases, with 20 bases between. Germline CDR1 SGHDN, CDR2 FVKESK. The gene calls are TRBV14 and TRBJ1-1; TRBD1 might be the D (6 bases). Sequenced material: CD4+ or CD8+ T cells sorted from blood, taken in a trial of the OX40 agonist ivuxolimab. This clonotype was sampled from an adult with an advanced solid tumor such as melanoma, head and neck, liver or kidney cancer. In DNA form, the CDR3 reads TGTGCCAGCAGCCAGACACCAGGGGCCGAACTGTACACTGAAGCTTTCTTT. Translation gives CASSQTPGAELYTEAFF.